These 5 T cell receptor beta chains were all obtained from the same sample, sequenced in a study of cytomegalovirus exposure and HLA in healthy donors. The PCR was carried out with 60 Vbeta primers and 13 Jbeta primers. Using immunoSEQ multiplex PCR, the repertoire was profiled, and TCRdb retains in-frame clones only, with some absent. Its table records 150,000 to 200,000 clones. The sequencing input was PBMCs. Every receptor here comes from a man younger than 45 in good health and CMV-seronegative.

The chain has TRBV19 and TRBJ2-6; TRBD2 matches at 9 bases. Germline CDR1 reads LNHDA; CDR2 reads SQIVND (reference sequence). With V trimmed by 5 bases and J by 0 bases, 8 bases remained unmatched. The CDR3 consists of 18 residues. The CDR3 sequence: CASSPSGRPSSGANVLTF. The CDR3 DNA is TGTGCCAGTAGTCCCAGCGGGAGGCCCTCCTCTGGGGCCAACGTCCTGACTTTC.

The V and J genes are TRBV7-2 and TRBJ1-2, with 7 positions matching TRBD1. Germline V gene sequence: CDR1 SGHTA, CDR2 FQGNSA. The CDR3 runs to 13 residues. The V segment lost 5 bases and the J segment 3 bases; nucleotides outside the gene matches: 3. CDR3 coding DNA: TGTGCCAGCAGCCCCCAGGGGGACTATGGCTACACCTTC. It is translated as CASSPQGDYGYTF.

The rearrangement joins TRBV19 to TRBJ2-7; perhaps TRBD2 as D (6 bases). V dropped 4 bases and J dropped 0 bases, with 16 bases sitting between them. Per germline, CDR1 LNHDA and CDR2 SQIVND (reference sequence). The CDR3 length is 16 residues. CDR3 sequence (DNA): TGTGCCAGTAGTAAGGGGCACGGCGGGGACTCCTACGAGCAGTACTTC. Its translation is CASSKGHGGDSYEQYF.

The V call is TRBV25-1, the J call TRBJ1-2; the D gene is possibly TRBD1 (5 bases). Germline V lookup: CDR1 MGHDK, CDR2 SYGVNS. V lost 3 bases and J 7 bases, leaving 6 bases between the germline ends. The CDR3 runs 11 residues. The CDR3 DNA reads as TGTGCCAGCAGTGACAGGGCTGGCTACACCTTC. Translating gives CASSDRAGYTF.

The chain joins TRBV27 to TRBJ2-3; 14 nucleotides match TRBD2. Losses at the gene ends were 1 base for V and 0 bases for J; bases not matched to a gene: 15. The CDR3 covers 22 residues. The germline V gene has CDR1 MNHEY and CDR2 SMNVEV (reference sequence). The DNA of the CDR3 is TGTGCCAGCAGTTTATTTTCGAGTTCGGGACTAGCGGGAGAACCTAGCACAGATACGCAGTATTTT. Its protein product is CASSLFSSSGLAGEPSTDTQYF.